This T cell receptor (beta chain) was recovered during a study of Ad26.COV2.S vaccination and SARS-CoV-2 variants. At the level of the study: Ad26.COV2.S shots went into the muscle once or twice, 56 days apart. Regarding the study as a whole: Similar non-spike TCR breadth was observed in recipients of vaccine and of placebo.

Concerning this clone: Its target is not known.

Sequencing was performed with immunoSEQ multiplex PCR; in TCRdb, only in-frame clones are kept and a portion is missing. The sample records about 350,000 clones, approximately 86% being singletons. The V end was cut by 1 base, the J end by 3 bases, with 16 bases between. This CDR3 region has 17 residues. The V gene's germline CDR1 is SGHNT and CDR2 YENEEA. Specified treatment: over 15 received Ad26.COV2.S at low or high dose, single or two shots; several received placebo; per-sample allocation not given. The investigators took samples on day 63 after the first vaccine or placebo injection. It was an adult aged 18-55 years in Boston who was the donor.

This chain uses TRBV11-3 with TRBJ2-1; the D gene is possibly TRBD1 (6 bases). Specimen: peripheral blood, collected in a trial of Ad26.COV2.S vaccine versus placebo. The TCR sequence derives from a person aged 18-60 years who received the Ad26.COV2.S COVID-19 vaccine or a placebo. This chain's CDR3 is CASSLVVTGPHYNEQFF. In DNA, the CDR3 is TGTGCCAGCAGCTTAGTAGTGACAGGACCCCACTACAATGAGCAGTTCTTC.